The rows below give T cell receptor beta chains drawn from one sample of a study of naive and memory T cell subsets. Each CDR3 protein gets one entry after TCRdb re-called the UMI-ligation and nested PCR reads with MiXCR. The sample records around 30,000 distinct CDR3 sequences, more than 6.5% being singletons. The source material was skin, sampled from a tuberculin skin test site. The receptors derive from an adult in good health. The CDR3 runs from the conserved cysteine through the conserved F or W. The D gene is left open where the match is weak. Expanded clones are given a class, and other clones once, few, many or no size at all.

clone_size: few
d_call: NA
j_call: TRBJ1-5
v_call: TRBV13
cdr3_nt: TGTGCCAGCAGCGTATCAGGGGCCCGCAATCAGCCCCAGCATTTT
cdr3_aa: CASSVSGARNQPQHF

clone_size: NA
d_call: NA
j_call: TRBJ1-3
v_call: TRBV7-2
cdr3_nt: TGTGCCAGCAGCTTAGTCCGGCAGGTGGGAAACACCATATATTTT
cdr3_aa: CASSLVRQVGNTIYF

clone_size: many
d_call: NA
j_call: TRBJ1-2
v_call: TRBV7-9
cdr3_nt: TGTGCCAGCAGCTTTGATAGTGCGAACTATGGCTACACCTTC
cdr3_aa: CASSFDSANYGYTF

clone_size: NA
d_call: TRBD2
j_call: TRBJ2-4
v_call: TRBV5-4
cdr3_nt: TGTGCCAGCAGCTTGGTCGTACGGGGGGGGGCCAAAAACATTCAGTACTTC
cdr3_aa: CASSLVVRGGAKNIQYF

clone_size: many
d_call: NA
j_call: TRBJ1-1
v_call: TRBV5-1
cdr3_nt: TGCGCCAGCAGCTTGGGGATCGCTGAAGCTTTCTTT
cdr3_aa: CASSLGIAEAFF

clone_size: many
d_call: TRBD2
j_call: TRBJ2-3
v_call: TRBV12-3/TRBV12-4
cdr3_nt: TGTGCCAGCAGGCCCGGGACCAGCGGGATGTCCACAGATACGCAGTATTTT
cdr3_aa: CASRPGTSGMSTDTQYF

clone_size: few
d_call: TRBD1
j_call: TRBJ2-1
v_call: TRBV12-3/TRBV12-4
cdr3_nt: TGTGCCAGCAGCCCTACAGGGGTGGCGTACAATGAGCAGTTCTTC
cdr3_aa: CASSPTGVAYNEQFF

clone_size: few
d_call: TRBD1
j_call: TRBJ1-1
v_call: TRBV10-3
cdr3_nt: TGTGCCATCAGTGATGAGGACAGGGGGCTGAACACTGAAGCTTTCTTT
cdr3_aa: CAISDEDRGLNTEAFF

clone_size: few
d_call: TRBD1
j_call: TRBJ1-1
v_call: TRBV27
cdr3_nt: TGTGCCAGTAAGGACAGGGCCCGAACTGAAGCTTTCTTT
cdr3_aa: CASKDRARTEAFF

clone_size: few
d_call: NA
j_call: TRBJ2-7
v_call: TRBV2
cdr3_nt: TGTGCCAGCAATAGTCCAGGGGATTCCTACGAGCAGTACTTC
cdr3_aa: CASNSPGDSYEQYF

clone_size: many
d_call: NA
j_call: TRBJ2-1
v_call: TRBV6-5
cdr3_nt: TGTGCCAGCAGCCCCGAGGGGGGGGGTACCTACAATGAGCAGTTCTTC
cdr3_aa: CASSPEGGGTYNEQFF

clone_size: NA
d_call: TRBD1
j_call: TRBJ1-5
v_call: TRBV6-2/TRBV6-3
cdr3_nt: TGTGCCAGCAGTTGGGACAGGGAACAGCCCCAGCATTTT
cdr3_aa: CASSWDREQPQHF

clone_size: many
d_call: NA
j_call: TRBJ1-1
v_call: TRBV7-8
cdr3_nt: TGTGCCAGCAGCTCGAGACAGGCCCCGGATAGAACTTTCTTT
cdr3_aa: CASSSRQAPDRTFF

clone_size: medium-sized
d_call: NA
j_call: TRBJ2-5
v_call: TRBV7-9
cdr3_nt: TGTGCCAGCAGCTTAGTTATGGAGATACTCCCCCAAGAGACCCAGTACTTC
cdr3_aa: CASSLVMEILPQETQYF

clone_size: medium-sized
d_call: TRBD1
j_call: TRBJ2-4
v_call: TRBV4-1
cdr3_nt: TGCGCCAGCAGCCAAGTGCAGGGGGCAACCAAAAACATTCAGTACTTC
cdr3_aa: CASSQVQGATKNIQYF

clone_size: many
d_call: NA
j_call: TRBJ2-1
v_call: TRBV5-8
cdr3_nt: TGTGCCAGCAGCTTTAGCGTTCCTGCGTGGTTCTTC
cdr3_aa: CASSFSVPAWFF

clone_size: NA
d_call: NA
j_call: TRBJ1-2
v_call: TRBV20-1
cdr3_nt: TGCAGTGCTTGGGTCAGGACCGGCTACACCTTC
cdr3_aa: CSAWVRTGYTF

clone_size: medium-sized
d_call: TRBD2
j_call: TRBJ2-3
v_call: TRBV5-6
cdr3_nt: TGTGCCAGCAGTAGGGGTGAGCGGGGGCGCACAGATACGCAGTATTTT
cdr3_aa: CASSRGERGRTDTQYF

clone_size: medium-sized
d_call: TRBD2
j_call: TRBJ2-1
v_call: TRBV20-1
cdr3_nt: TGCAGTCCTATAGCGGGTTCCTACAATGAGCAGTTCTTC
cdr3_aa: CSPIAGSYNEQFF

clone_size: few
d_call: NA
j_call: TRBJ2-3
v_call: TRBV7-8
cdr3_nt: TGTGCCAGCAGCTTAATCCAGGGTGCGACAGATACGCAGTATTTT
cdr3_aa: CASSLIQGATDTQYF

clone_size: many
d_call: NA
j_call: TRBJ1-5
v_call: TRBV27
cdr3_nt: TGTGCCAGCAGTTTAGTACGGTCCAATCAGCCCCAGCATTTT
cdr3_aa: CASSLVRSNQPQHF

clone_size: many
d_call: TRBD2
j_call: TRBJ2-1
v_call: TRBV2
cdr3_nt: TGTGCCAGCAGTGCAGCTAGCGGCATCGCCAATGAGCAGTTCTTC
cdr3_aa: CASSAASGIANEQFF

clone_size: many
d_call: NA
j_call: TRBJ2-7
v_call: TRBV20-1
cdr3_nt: TGCAGTGCTCATACCCCCGGCGGAAGCTCCTACGAGCAGTACTTC
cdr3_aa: CSAHTPGGSSYEQYF

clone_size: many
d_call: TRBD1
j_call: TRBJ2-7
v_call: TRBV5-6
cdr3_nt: TGTGCCAGCAGCCCAAGGGGGCAGGAATCCTACGAGCAGTACTTC
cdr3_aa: CASSPRGQESYEQYF